This T cell receptor beta chain was recovered during a study of blood T cell repertoires in COVID-19 (dated by TCRdb to about 2020). In terms of the full investigation: The collaborator samples originated in the United States, Italy and Spain and spanned the acute and convalescent phases of COVID-19. The prospective study material was composed of cDNA or gDNA derived from T cells, B-cell-depleted T cells, or PBMCs. Deeply sampled blood TCRbeta repertoires from subjects exposed to, actively infected with, or recovered from COVID-19 were included in the dataset. The repertoires were released in a freely available public database intended as a resource for research on the immune response to SARS-CoV-2. The samples were drawn from two sources: the first 160 participants of the ongoing ImmuneRACE study, and 1,200 or so subjects contributed by 6 global collaborators. The sample metadata nearly always contained a de-identified subject ID, COVID-19 status, age in years and sex. Where available, HLA class I and class II types were obtained from metadata supplied by the sample provider rather than from assay-based typing. The research as a whole found: The amount of clinical and demographic metadata varied by source and participant and was provided uncurated.

Each collaborating institution followed its own protocols to collect whole blood in K2EDTA tubes. For TCRbeta analysis, collaborators shipped samples as frozen whole blood, isolated PBMCs, or DNA extracted from either of those sample types. This clone showed up just once. This clone's antigen is unknown. Base quality data are lacking; no much larger clone is found one base away. V is pruned by 4 bases and J by 1 base, leaving 15 bases of the junction without a gene match. There are 18 amino acids in the CDR3, from cysteine to phenylalanine inclusive. The DNA shown is the 54-base CDR3, in frame from base 1. CDR1 MNHNS and CDR2 SASEGT are derived from the germline V gene. TCRbeta CDR3 regions were amplified from genomic DNA by means of the immunoSEQ Assay, a bias-controlled multiplex PCR. As for the original processing: The number of nucleated cells in each sample was estimated by amplification of reference gene primers within the assay. Sequence reads were collapsed and filtered to measure the absolute abundance of every unique TCRbeta CDR3 rearrangement. For each sample, productive Simpson clonality was calculated as the square root of Simpson's diversity index across productive rearrangements. As stored in TCRdb, this immuneACCESS dataset retains in-frame rearrangements with V and J assigned. A fraction of the clones does not appear; measured against another copy, unresolved V genes explain less than half of the discrepancy, and the remainder lacks a known reason. V, J and clone size are those of that table, while D and trimming were read from the DNA. This sample comprises fewer than 200,000 clones, 88% of them detected only once. Of the sample, 20% to 30% falls within the top ten clones.

Input material: peripheral blood. The TCR was taken from a man in his sixties with acute or convalescent COVID-19. The sequence is built from TRBV6-1 and TRBJ1-2; TRBD1 lines up with 7 middle nucleotides. DNA sequence: TGTGCCAGCAGTGCCTTTACTCCCGGGACAGATATTAACTATGGCTACACCTTC. Protein translation: CASSAFTPGTDINYGYTF.